This T cell receptor (beta chain) was captured by sequencing in a study of chemoradiotherapy in HPV16-positive cancers. The CDR3 is 16 amino acids. Looked up from germline, CDR1 is MNHNY and CDR2 is SVGAGI (reference sequence). The V segment lost 5 bases and the J segment 0 bases; nucleotides outside the gene matches: 8. Sequenced by immunoSEQ multiplex PCR; TCRdb stores in-frame clones only, minus some. The data show over 10,000 clones, with over 75% seen just once and under 7% held by the top ten. This clone came up once. The chain uses TRBV6-6 and TRBJ2-7; 9 nucleotides line up with TRBD1. The sequence was obtained from a human donor with HPV-associated anogenital cancer. The source material was blood, sampled from a patient who underwent chemoradiotherapy. The chain's CDR3 is CASSTPTGGTSYEQYF. In DNA, the CDR3 is TGTGCCAGCAGTACCCCGACAGGGGGTACCTCCTACGAGCAGTACTTC.